The present T cell receptor (beta chain) was sequenced within a study of blood T cell repertoires in COVID-19 (dated by TCRdb to 2020 to 2021). With respect to the entire study: Collaborator samples came from the United States, Italy and Spain and covered acute and convalescent phases of COVID-19. The material from the prospective study consisted of cDNA or gDNA derived from T cells, B-cell-depleted T cells, or PBMCs. Deeply sampled blood TCRbeta repertoires from subjects exposed to, actively infected with, or recovered from COVID-19 were included in the dataset. The repertoires were released in a freely available public database intended as a resource for research on the immune response to SARS-CoV-2. Samples were obtained from the ongoing ImmuneRACE study (first 160 participants) and from approximately 1,200 subjects provided by 6 global collaborators. A de-identified subject ID, COVID-19 status, age in years and sex were almost always included in the sample metadata. Where HLA class I and class II types were available, the types were taken from metadata supplied by the sample provider, not from assay-based typing. Beyond this particular receptor, the publication reports: Clinical and demographic metadata were provided uncurated, with the amount varying by source and participant.

Each collaborating institution followed its own protocols to collect whole blood in K2EDTA tubes. For TCRbeta analysis, collaborator samples were shipped as frozen whole blood, as isolated PBMCs, or as DNA extracted from either sample type. Comments on this clone: It has no known antigen specificity. Within one base of it there is no much larger clone, and no base qualities were kept.

The germline V gene (reference sequence) gives CDR1 as LNHDA and CDR2 as SQIVND. Trimming removed 5 bases from V and 0 bases from J; the gene matches leave 8 bases unexplained. The CDR3 runs 16 amino acids, cysteine and phenylalanine included. Only CDR3 DNA remains: 48 bases, in frame from the first base. TCRbeta CDR3 regions were amplified from genomic DNA using the immunoSEQ Assay, a bias-controlled multiplex PCR. On the authors' methods: Within the assay, amplification of reference gene primers was used to estimate how many nucleated cells each sample contained. To quantify the absolute abundance of each unique TCRbeta CDR3 rearrangement, sequence reads were collapsed and filtered. Productive Simpson clonality was computed per sample as the square root of Simpson's diversity index over productive rearrangements. In its TCRdb copy, this immuneACCESS table keeps in-frame sequences only and misses some clones. Where compared with another copy, unresolved V genes explain less than half of these, and the others have no known cause. D and trimming come from the DNA, and the V and J calls and clone size come from that table. The table for this sample lists 170,000 or so clones; approximately 86% of them were counted only once. The leading ten clones occupy over 7.5% of the sample.

The sequence links TRBV19 to TRBJ1-2; a stretch of 8 junction bases matches TRBD1. The sequence was collected from a man aged 50 to 60 with active or convalescent COVID-19. The sequenced sample was peripheral blood. The CDR3 protein: CASSSPRGQANYGYTF. The nucleotide sequence is TGTGCCAGTAGTTCTCCCCGGGGACAGGCTAACTATGGCTACACCTTC. When the CDR3 is completed using the reference TRBV19 and TRBJ1-2 genes on either side, the full variable domain is DGGITQSPKYLFRKEGQNVTLSCEQNLNHDAMYWYRQDPGQGLRLIYYSQIVNDFQKGDIAEGYSVSREKKESFPLTVTSAQKNPTAFYLCASSSPRGQANYGYTFGSGTRLTVV.